A single sample gave rise to the 22 T cell receptor beta chains below, sequenced in a study of tumor-infiltrating lymphocytes in localized non-small cell lung cancer. Assay: immunoSEQ multiplex PCR; the TCRdb copy retains only in-frame clones and omits some. This table has about 12,000 clones, 80% to 90% appearing once. Sample: lung tumor tissue. Every receptor here comes from a human donor with non-small cell lung cancer.

V gene TRBV7-2 combines with J gene TRBJ2-5; the D gene could be TRBD1 or TRBD2 (8 bases each). The CDR3 runs to 16 residues. Germline V gene data show CDR1 as SGHTA and CDR2 as FQGNSA. Trimming took 5 bases from V and 5 from J, leaving 21 bases between them. The CDR3 protein is CASSPYSGTGGETQYF. The CDR3 DNA is TGTGCCAGCAGCCCCTATAGCGGGACAGGCGGGGAGACCCAGTACTTC.

The chain joins TRBV11-3 to TRBJ2-5; 11 nucleotides match TRBD1. The length of the CDR3 is 14 residues. Germline trimming cut 3 bases from V and 4 bases from J; bases unmatched to any gene: 1. Per the germline V gene, CDR1 is SGHNT and CDR2 is YENEEA. The CDR3 sequence is CASSLGTGGETQYF. The CDR3 bases are TGTGCCAGCAGCTTGGGGACAGGGGGAGAGACCCAGTACTTC.

This clone has more than one count but fewer than ten. The rearrangement uses TRBV5-6 and TRBJ2-5; possible D gene TRBD2, 6 bases. Germline CDR1 SGHDT, CDR2 YYEEEE. This CDR3 is 13 amino acids long. The ends were cut back, 4 bases at V and 5 bases at J, with 12 bases in the middle. The chain's CDR3 is CASSTGDGETQYF. As DNA, the CDR3 is TGTGCCAGCAGCACGGGAGACGGTGAGACCCAGTACTTC.

This chain links TRBV29-1 with TRBJ2-2, with D perhaps TRBD1 (6 bases). Germline V lookup: CDR1 SQVTM, CDR2 ANQGSEA. This CDR3 region has 14 residues. Between the trimmed V and J ends, which lost 4 bases and 6 bases, there was a span of 15 bases. CDR3 in amino acids: CSVGTGIGSGELFF. DNA for the CDR3: TGCAGCGTTGGAACAGGGATCGGGTCCGGGGAGCTGTTTTTT.

This clone was counted only a few times. The genes are TRBV10-3 and TRBJ1-5; no firm D call. Trimming took 3 bases from V and 2 from J, leaving 17 bases between them. This CDR3 has 17 amino acids. CDR1 and CDR2 from the germline V gene are ENHRY and SYGVKD. The CDR3 DNA reads TGTGCCATCAGTGAAGTCCCCAGAAGTGGTGGCAATCAGCCCCAGCATTTT. Translating gives CAISEVPRSGGNQPQHF.

CDR3 sequence (DNA): TGTGCCAGCAGCCCGTACGACAGGGGTGGCAATCAGCCCCAGCATTTT. This translates into CASSPYDRGGNQPQHF. V and J are TRBV14 and TRBJ1-5; 8 bases line up with TRBD1. This CDR3 has 16 residues. V lost 4 bases to trimming and J lost 2 bases; unmatched junction nucleotides: 7. CDR1 is SGHDN, CDR2 FVKESK, per germline.

The gene calls are TRBV10-3 and TRBJ2-2; 10 bases align to TRBD2. With 8 bases clipped from V and 6 bases from J, the junction kept 9 bases outside the gene matches. Germline-derived CDR1 and CDR2 are ENHRY and SYGVKD. The length of the CDR3 is 15 residues. In DNA form, the CDR3 reads TGTGCCATCGCCCCCGAAGCGGGAGGGGCCGGGGAGCTGTTTTTT. Its protein is CAIAPEAGGAGELFF.

The chain recombines TRBV27 with TRBJ2-3; D unresolved. Germline V lookup: CDR1 MNHEY, CDR2 SMNVEV (reference sequence). The CDR3 runs 13 residues. Trimming left V 4 bases short and J 1 base short, with 6 bases between. DNA for the CDR3: TGTGCCAGCAGTTACAGCCGCACAGATACGCAGTATTTT. Translated: CASSYSRTDTQYF.

The V gene is TRBV30, the J gene TRBJ2-2; D might be TRBD1 (7 bases). Trimming left V 3 bases short and J 4 bases short, with 18 bases between. CDR1 is GTSNPN and CDR2 is SVGIG in the germline V gene (reference sequence). The CDR3 has 16 residues. CDR3 region: CAWRVPGGGRTGELFF. The CDR3 nucleotides are TGTGCCTGGAGAGTACCAGGGGGAGGTCGCACCGGGGAGCTGTTTTTT.

The chain recombines TRBV7-9 with TRBJ2-3; 12 bases fit TRBD2. V gave up 2 bases and J gave up 5 bases; unmatched junction bases: 8. Germline values: CDR1 SEHNR, CDR2 FQNEAQ (reference sequence). CDR3 size: 17 residues. The CDR3 protein is CASSLRQGTSGRDTQYF. The CDR3 DNA reads TGTGCCAGCAGCTTAAGGCAAGGGACTAGCGGGCGAGATACGCAGTATTTT.

The chain carries TRBV30 and TRBJ1-1; D gene unclear. Germline CDR1 is GTSNPN and CDR2 is SVGIG (reference sequence). Between the trimmed V and J ends, which lost 0 bases and 6 bases, there was a span of 8 bases. This CDR3 has 12 amino acids. This CDR3 reads CAWSVLFSEAFF. In nucleotides, the CDR3 is TGTGCCTGGAGTGTATTGTTCTCTGAAGCTTTCTTT.

The CDR3 sequence is CASSLLRENTEAFF. The CDR3 region has the DNA TGTGCCAGCTCACTCCTCCGCGAGAACACTGAAGCTTTCTTT. This chain connects TRBV18 to TRBJ1-1; D is unclear. CDR3 length: 14 amino acids. With 4 bases removed from V and 1 base from J, the gap between germline ends came to 10 bases. Germline lookup yields CDR1 KGHSH and CDR2 LQKENI.

This rearrangement joins TRBV11-2 to TRBJ2-5; D is perhaps TRBD2 (6 bases). This CDR3 contains 15 residues. V lost 4 bases, J lost 2 bases, and 14 bases lay in between. The germline V gene has CDR1 SGHAT and CDR2 FQNNGV. For the CDR3, the DNA is TGTGCCAGCAGCTCGGAGACTAGACCTCAAGAGACCCAGTACTTC. It is translated as CASSSETRPQETQYF.

The rearrangement links TRBV20-1 to TRBJ2-3; D is uncertain. The CDR3 extends over 10 amino acids. The V end lost 4 bases, the J end lost 6 bases, and 5 bases lay between the germline ends. Germline V gene lookup returns CDR1 DFQATT and CDR2 SNEGSKA (reference sequence). The CDR3 DNA follows: TGCAGTGCTATATTGGATACGCAGTATTTT. Translating gives CSAILDTQYF.

The rearrangement joins TRBV6-1 to TRBJ1-5, with D maybe TRBD1 (6 bases). The CDR3 contains 16 residues. The germline CDR1 and CDR2 sequences are MNHNS and SASEGT. V dropped 1 base and J dropped 5 bases, with 15 bases sitting between them. CDR3 sequence reads: CASSEEGGGGYQPQHF. The CDR3 coding sequence is TGTGCCAGCAGTGAAGAGGGAGGGGGGGGTTATCAGCCCCAGCATTTT.

The chain combines TRBV6-5 with TRBJ1-1; D is perhaps TRBD1 (5 bases). Trimming cost V 8 bases and J 4 bases, with 20 bases left between them. Per the germline V gene, CDR1 is MNHEY and CDR2 is SVGAGI. This CDR3 spans 15 amino acids. CDR3 loop: CASRLTSVGGTEAFF. The CDR3 nucleotides read TGTGCCAGCCGCCTGACTTCAGTGGGGGGCACTGAAGCTTTCTTT.

This chain connects TRBV15 to TRBJ2-1; perhaps D is TRBD1 or TRBD2 (5 bases each). CDR1 LNHNV and CDR2 YYDKDF come from the germline V gene (reference sequence). Trimming stripped 4 bases from V and 10 bases from J, with 23 bases between. The CDR3 length is 16 residues. CDR3 region: CATSKPRVGTSREQFF. CDR3 nucleotides: TGTGCCACCAGCAAACCCAGGGTCGGGACCTCCCGGGAGCAGTTCTTC.

This clone was found a few times. The chain uses TRBV2 and TRBJ2-2, with a weak D call TRBD2 (5 bases). The CDR3 is made up of 15 amino acids. Trimming left V 2 bases short and J 3 bases short, with 10 bases between. Germline lookup yields CDR1 SNHLY and CDR2 FYNNEI. CDR3 bases: TGTGCCAGCAGTGAAACGCGGGCCTACACCGGGGAGCTGTTTTTT. Translated, it gives CASSETRAYTGELFF.

The chain has TRBV28 and TRBJ2-7; D may be TRBD1 (6 bases). The CDR3 totals 15 residues. Trimming shortened V by 5 bases and J by 3 bases, and 17 bases separated the two germline ends. Germline V gene sequence: CDR1 MDHEN, CDR2 SYDVKM. CDR3 loop: CASSILGTSVYEQYF. As DNA, the CDR3 is TGTGCCAGCAGTATCCTCGGGACATCAGTCTACGAGCAGTACTTC.

In regard to this clone: A read error may produce the germline difference seen at one junction end. The V call is TRBV28, the J call TRBJ2-1; D unresolved. The CDR3 spans 10 residues. The germline gives CDR1 MDHEN, CDR2 SYDVKM. The CDR3: CTSSLHEQFF. For the CDR3, the DNA is TGTACCAGCAGTTTACATGAGCAGTTCTTC. Variable domain in full (rest from reference TRBV28 and TRBJ2-1): DVKVTQSSRYLVKRTGEKVFLECVQDMDHENMFWYRQDPGLGLRLIYFSYDVKMKEKGDIPEGYSVSREKKERFSLILESASTNQTSMYLCTSSLHEQFFGPGTRLTVL.

The J gene is TRBJ2-1, the V gene TRBV27, with unresolved D. This CDR3 region has 17 residues. V lost 5 bases and J 2 bases, leaving 19 bases between the germline ends. In germline, CDR1 is MNHEY, CDR2 SMNVEV (reference sequence). The DNA of the CDR3 is TGTGCCAGCAGTATGATACTGTTGGCGTCCACCTACAATGAGCAGTTCTTC. This translates into CASSMILLASTYNEQFF.

V gene TRBV5-1 combines with J gene TRBJ2-3; 10 nucleotides line up with TRBD2. Per germline, CDR1 SGHRS and CDR2 YFSETQ. J was trimmed by 2 bases and V by 4 bases; bases with no gene match: 1. The CDR3 consists of 14 residues. DNA of the CDR3: TGCGCCAGCAGCCTAGCGGGGGACACAGATACGCAGTATTTT. Its protein product is CASSLAGDTDTQYF.